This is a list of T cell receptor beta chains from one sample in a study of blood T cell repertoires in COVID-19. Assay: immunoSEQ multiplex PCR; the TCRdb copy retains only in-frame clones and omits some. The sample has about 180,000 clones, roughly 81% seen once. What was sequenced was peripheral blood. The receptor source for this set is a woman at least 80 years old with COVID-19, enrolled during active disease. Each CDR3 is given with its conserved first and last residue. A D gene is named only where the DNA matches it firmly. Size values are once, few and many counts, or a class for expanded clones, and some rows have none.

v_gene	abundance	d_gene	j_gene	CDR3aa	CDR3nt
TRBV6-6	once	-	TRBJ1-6	CASSYQGGNSPLHF	TGTGCCAGCAGTTACCAGGGTGGGAATTCACCCCTCCACTTT
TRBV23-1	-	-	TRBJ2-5	CASQGAGAAEETQYF	TGCGCCAGCCAGGGGGCGGGAGCGGCTGAGGAGACCCAGTACTTC
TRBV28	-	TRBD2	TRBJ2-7	CATTRGREGEQYF	TGTGCCACCACAAGGGGCAGGGAGGGCGAGCAGTACTTC
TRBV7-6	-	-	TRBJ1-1	CASSLGQRSAEAFF	TGTGCCAGCAGCTTAGGACAGAGGAGTGCTGAAGCTTTCTTT
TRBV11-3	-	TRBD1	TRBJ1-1	CASSLDGTGAKRGNTEAFF	TGTGCCAGCAGCTTAGACGGGACAGGGGCAAAACGGGGGAACACTGAAGCTTTCTTT
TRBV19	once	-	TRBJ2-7	CASAGGAEQYF	TGTGCCAGTGCTGGGGGGGCCGAGCAGTACTTC
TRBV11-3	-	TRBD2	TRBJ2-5	CASSLESSGGAQETQYF	TGTGCCAGCAGCTTAGAATCTAGCGGGGGGGCCCAAGAGACCCAGTACTTC
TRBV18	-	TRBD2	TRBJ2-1	CASSPRLAGDYNEQFF	TGTGCCAGCTCACCAAGACTAGCGGGGGACTACAATGAGCAGTTCTTC
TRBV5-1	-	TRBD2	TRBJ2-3	CASRGGGTDTQYF	TGCGCCAGTAGGGGAGGGGGCACAGATACGCAGTATTTT
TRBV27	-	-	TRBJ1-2	CASSLSRGGVSYTF	TGTGCCAGCAGTTTATCGCGAGGGGGGGTTAGCTACACCTTC
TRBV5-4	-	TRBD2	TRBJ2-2	CASSLGSGRAVGELFF	TGTGCCAGCAGCTTGGGTAGCGGGAGGGCCGTCGGGGAGCTGTTTTTT
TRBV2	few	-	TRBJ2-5	CASSRVREETQYF	TGTGCCAGCAGTAGAGTCAGGGAAGAGACCCAGTACTTC
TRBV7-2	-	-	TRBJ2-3	CASSFGADTQYF	TGTGCCAGCAGCTTCGGGGCAGATACGCAGTATTTT
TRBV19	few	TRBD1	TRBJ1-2	CASSNTGVGLVYGYTF	TGTGCCAGTAGTAACACAGGGGTAGGGTTGGTCTATGGCTACACCTTC
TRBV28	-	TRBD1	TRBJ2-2	CASSLSRTGRNTGELFF	TGTGCCAGCAGTTTATCGAGGACAGGGAGGAACACCGGGGAGCTGTTTTTT
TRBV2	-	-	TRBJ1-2	CASSLYGYTF	TGTGCCAGCAGCCTGTATGGCTACACCTTC
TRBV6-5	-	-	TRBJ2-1	CASKLDSYNEQFF	TGTGCCAGCAAACTTGACAGCTACAATGAGCAGTTCTTC
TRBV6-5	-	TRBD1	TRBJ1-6	CASSQNRGIPLHF	TGTGCCAGCAGCCAAAACAGGGGAATTCCCCTCCACTTT
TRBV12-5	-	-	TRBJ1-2	CASGSTGINYGYTF	TGTGCTAGTGGCAGTACAGGGATTAACTATGGCTACACCTTC
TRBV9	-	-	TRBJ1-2	CASSVDRSNYGYTF	TGTGCCAGCAGCGTAGACAGATCTAACTATGGCTACACCTTC
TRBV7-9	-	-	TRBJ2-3	CASNPRWGDTQYF	TGTGCCAGCAACCCACGCTGGGGCGATACGCAGTATTTT
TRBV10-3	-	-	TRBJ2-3	CAISLSGGTDTQYF	TGTGCCATCAGCCTTAGCGGAGGCACAGATACGCAGTATTTT
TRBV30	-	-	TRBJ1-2	CAESGAPGYGYTF	TGTGCCGAGAGCGGGGCGCCGGGCTATGGCTACACCTTC
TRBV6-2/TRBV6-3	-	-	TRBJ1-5	CASSFGSRDYQPQHF	TGTGCCAGCAGTTTCGGCTCCCGAGACTATCAGCCCCAGCATTTT
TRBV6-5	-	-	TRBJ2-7	CASSPRPYEQYF	TGTGCCAGCAGTCCCCGTCCCTACGAGCAGTACTTC
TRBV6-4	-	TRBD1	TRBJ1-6	CASSGSGTGATSYNSPLHF	TGTGCCAGCAGTGGCTCCGGGACAGGGGCAACCTCCTATAATTCACCCCTCCACTTT
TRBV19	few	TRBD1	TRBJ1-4	CASSPGQGASFIEKLFF	TGTGCCAGTAGTCCGGGACAGGGGGCAAGTTTTATTGAAAAACTGTTTTTT
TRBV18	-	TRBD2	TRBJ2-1	CASSPPSPSGSTSEQFF	TGTGCCAGCTCACCACCTAGTCCTAGCGGGAGCACCAGTGAGCAGTTCTTC
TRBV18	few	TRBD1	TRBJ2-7	CASSLTGGVDEQYF	TGTGCCAGCTCACTAACAGGGGGCGTCGACGAGCAGTACTTC
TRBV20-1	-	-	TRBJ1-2	CSATPHYGYTF	TGCAGTGCCACTCCGCACTATGGCTACACCTTC
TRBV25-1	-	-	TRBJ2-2	CASSGEEGADTGELFF	TGTGCCAGCAGTGGGGAGGAGGGGGCGGACACCGGGGAGCTGTTTTTT
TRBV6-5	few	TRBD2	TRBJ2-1	CASSLGGGVGDEQFF	TGTGCCAGCAGTTTGGGCGGGGGAGTTGGCGATGAGCAGTTCTTC
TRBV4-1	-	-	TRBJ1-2	CASSQDRNRIAGYTF	TGCGCCAGCAGCCAAGATAGGAACAGGATCGCTGGCTACACCTTC
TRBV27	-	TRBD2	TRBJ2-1	CASSFLGLGSNEQFF	TGTGCCAGCAGTTTCTTAGGACTAGGTAGTAATGAGCAGTTCTTC
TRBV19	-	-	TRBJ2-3	CASSWGAGTDTQYF	TGTGCCAGTAGTTGGGGAGCCGGCACAGATACGCAGTATTTT
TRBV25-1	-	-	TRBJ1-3	CASSETTGTIYF	TGTGCCAGCAGTGAAACGACAGGTACCATATATTTT
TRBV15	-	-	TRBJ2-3	CATAPEDIGGHFSDTQYF	TGTGCCACGGCCCCCGAGGATATCGGGGGGCATTTTTCAGATACGCAGTATTTT
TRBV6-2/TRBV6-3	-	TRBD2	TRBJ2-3	CASSYSLAGRPRNYF	TGTGCCAGCAGTTACTCGCTAGCGGGGAGGCCCCGCAACTATTTT
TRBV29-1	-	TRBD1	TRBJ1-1	CSTQQGGAEAFF	TGCAGCACCCAACAGGGGGGTGCTGAAGCTTTCTTT
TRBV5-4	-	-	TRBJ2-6	CASSLVLPGANVLTF	TGTGCCAGCAGCCTAGTCTTGCCTGGGGCCAACGTCCTGACTTTC
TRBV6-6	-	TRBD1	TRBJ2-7	CASSPVLGTGPYEQYF	TGTGCCAGCAGCCCGGTTTTAGGGACAGGACCCTACGAGCAGTACTTC
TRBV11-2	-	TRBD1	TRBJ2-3	CASSLRGQTTDTQYF	TGTGCCAGCAGCTTACGGGGACAGACCACAGATACGCAGTATTTT
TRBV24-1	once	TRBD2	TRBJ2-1	CATSDSMRGGLAGHEQFF	TGTGCCACCAGTGACTCTATGAGGGGCGGACTAGCGGGGCATGAGCAGTTCTTC
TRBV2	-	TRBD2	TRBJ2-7	CASILRTSGSYEQYF	TGTGCCAGCATCCTCAGGACTAGCGGGTCCTACGAGCAGTACTTC
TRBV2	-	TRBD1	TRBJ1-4	CASSPRTGEEKLFF	TGTGCCAGCAGTCCCCGGACAGGGGAGGAAAAACTGTTTTTT
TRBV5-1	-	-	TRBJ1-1	CASSLPGAGTEAFF	TGCGCCAGCAGCTTGCCGGGAGCGGGCACTGAAGCTTTCTTT
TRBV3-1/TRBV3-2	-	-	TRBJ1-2	CASSPTGKGGYTF	TGTGCCAGCAGCCCTACAGGGAAGGGCGGCTACACCTTC
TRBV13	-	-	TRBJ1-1	CASSLGQGGTEAFF	TGTGCCAGCAGCTTAGGACAGGGCGGCACTGAAGCTTTCTTT
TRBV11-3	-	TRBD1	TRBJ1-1	CASSPDRDKMYTEAFF	TGTGCCAGCAGCCCGGACAGGGATAAGATGTACACTGAAGCTTTCTTT
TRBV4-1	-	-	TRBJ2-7	CASSLNNRGAHEQYF	TGCGCCAGCAGCCTAAACAACCGGGGGGCCCACGAGCAGTACTTC
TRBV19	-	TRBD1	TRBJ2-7	CASSIRQGTYEQYF	TGTGCCAGTAGTATACGACAGGGAACCTACGAGCAGTACTTC
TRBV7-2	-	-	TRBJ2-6	CASSFGGSGANVLTF	TGTGCCAGCAGCTTCGGGGGCTCTGGGGCCAACGTCCTGACTTTC
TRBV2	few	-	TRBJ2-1	CASKQGREQFF	TGTGCCAGCAAACAGGGACGAGAGCAGTTCTTC
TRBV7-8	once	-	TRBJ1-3	CASSLAKTGSGNTIYF	TGTGCCAGCAGCTTAGCGAAGACAGGATCTGGAAACACCATATATTTT
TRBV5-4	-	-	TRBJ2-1	CASSPPGFYNEQFF	TGTGCCAGCAGCCCCCCGGGGTTCTACAATGAGCAGTTCTTC